These 21 T cell receptor beta chains originate from one sample sequenced in a study of T-cell reconstitution after alpha-beta-depleted transplantation in children. Preparation of the TCRbeta library used unique molecular identifiers. TCRdb re-derived calls from the PCR reads in MiXCR, one entry per CDR3 protein. The sample holds roughly 110,000 distinct CDR3 sequences, about 9.3% seen once. Specimen: PBMCs, collected before TCRalphabeta/CD19-depleted stem cell transplant. Receptors were obtained from a boy between 2 and 15 years old with acute lymphoblastic leukemia, due to receive a stem cell transplant.

The CDR3 loop reads CASSPQRLAGYGVLFF. The CDR3 bases are TGTGCCAGCAGCCCCCAACGACTAGCGGGATATGGTGTGCTGTTTTTT. This chain uses TRBV7-8 with TRBJ2-2; 11 bases map to TRBD2. Unmatched junction bases numbered 15, after V lost 5 bases and J lost 13 bases. The CDR3 loop spans 16 amino acids. CDR1 is SGHVS, CDR2 FQNEAQ, per germline.

To note about this clonotype: Germline and junction disagree at one end, which may indicate a read error. The chain has TRBV29-1 and TRBJ2-2, with TRBD1 as a possible D gene (6 bases). The germline V gene has CDR1 SQVTM and CDR2 ANQGSEA. CDR3 length: 16 amino acids. The CDR3 sequence: CSVSRRGGAVTGELIF. The CDR3 DNA reads TGCAGCGTGTCTAGACGAGGGGGAGCGGTTACCGGGGAGCTGATTTTT.

The CDR3 DNA follows: TGCGCCAGCAGCCAAGAGACCAGACTCAACTATGGCTACACCTTC. Encoded protein: CASSQETRLNYGYTF. The gene calls are TRBV4-1 and TRBJ1-2; D call uncertain. CDR3 length: 15 residues. Germline V gene lookup returns CDR1 MGHRA and CDR2 YSYEKL. The V end lost 0 bases, the J end lost 2 bases, and 10 bases lay between the germline ends.

In its sample, this clonotype was seen a few times. The chain joins TRBV28 to TRBJ2-7; maybe TRBD1 (6 bases). The CDR3 has 15 amino acids. Trimming took 4 bases from V and 0 from J, leaving 13 bases between them. The germline gives CDR1 MDHEN, CDR2 SYDVKM. CDR3 sequence reads: CASSSPGHGSYEQYF. As DNA, the CDR3 is TGTGCCAGCAGTTCCCCGGGACATGGCTCCTACGAGCAGTACTTC.

This chain links TRBV25-1 with TRBJ2-2; 8 nucleotides align to TRBD2. V gave up 5 bases and J gave up 6 bases; unmatched junction bases: 5. Germline-derived CDR1 and CDR2 are MGHDK and SYGVNS. The CDR3 is 14 residues long. CDR3 loop: CASSLAGYAGELFF. The CDR3 region has the DNA TGTGCCAGCAGTTTAGCGGGATACGCCGGGGAGCTGTTTTTT.

In this sample, this clonotype turned up many times. At one end the junction does not follow the germline gene, possibly because of a read error. J is TRBJ1-2 and V is TRBV12-3 or TRBV12-4; no firm D call. The CDR3 is 12 amino acids. The DNA for the CDR3 is TGTGCCAGCAGTTTACACCGGGCTCGTCCACACTTC. It specifies CASSLHRARPHF.

The chain is built from TRBV12-3 or TRBV12-4 and TRBJ2-7; D is perhaps TRBD1 (6 bases). V gave up 7 bases and J gave up 1 base, with 17 bases separating them. The CDR3 has 15 amino acids. The CDR3, as DNA: TGTGCCAGCACCCAGGGGAGCCCTATTTCCTACGAGCAGTACTTC. It specifies CASTQGSPISYEQYF.

As to this clonotype: The CDR3 ends on some other residue instead of the conserved phenylalanine or tryptophan, so this is likely a read error. The genes are TRBV4-2 and TRBJ2-5; possibly TRBD2 for D (5 bases). The V gene's germline CDR1 is LGHNA and CDR2 YNFKEQ. This CDR3 has 16 residues. The V end lost 0 bases, the J end lost 0 bases, and 11 bases lay between the germline ends. CDR3 loop: CASSQDRSGNQETQYL. The CDR3 nucleotides are TGTGCCAGCAGCCAAGATCGGTCCGGGAACCAAGAGACCCAGTACCTC.

The rearrangement uses TRBV12-3 or TRBV12-4 and TRBJ2-1; 7 nucleotides agree with TRBD2. The trim removed 3 bases at V and 6 bases at J, leaving 5 bases unmatched. This CDR3 comprises 14 residues. CDR3 sequence reads: CASSFTSEGNEQFF. The CDR3 bases are TGTGCCAGCAGTTTTACTAGCGAAGGCAATGAGCAGTTCTTC.

The V gene is TRBV20-1, the J gene TRBJ2-1; D possibly corresponds to TRBD2 (6 bases). The CDR3 is made up of 16 amino acids. Trimming removed 1 base at V and 4 bases at J, with 17 bases between. From germline, CDR1 is DFQATT and CDR2 SNEGSKA (reference sequence). Here the CDR3 DNA reads TGCAGTGCTAGAGCCGGGACTGGGCCGGGGTACAATGAGCAGTTCTTC. It encodes CSARAGTGPGYNEQFF.

V and J are TRBV3-1 and TRBJ2-1; 10 bases map to TRBD2. V lost 3 bases and J lost 7; bases outside the gene matches: 6. This CDR3 region has 15 residues. The germline V gene encodes CDR1 LGHDT and CDR2 YNNKEL (reference sequence). CDR3 region: CASSHLPSGSNEQFF. In DNA, the CDR3 is TGTGCCAGCAGCCACCTCCCTAGCGGGAGTAATGAGCAGTTCTTC.

This clonotype came up a few times. The genes are TRBV27 and TRBJ2-1; 8 bases are shared with TRBD1. The germline V gene encodes CDR1 MNHEY and CDR2 SMNVEV (reference sequence). This CDR3 is 15 amino acids long. J was trimmed by 4 bases and V by 6 bases; bases with no gene match: 8. CDR3: CASSSRTGRYNEQFF. The CDR3 bases are TGTGCCAGCAGCTCAAGGACAGGGCGTTACAATGAGCAGTTCTTC.

This clonotype was counted only a few times. The J gene is TRBJ2-1, the V gene TRBV2; 7 bases are shared with TRBD1. This CDR3 contains 13 residues. CDR1 and CDR2 (germline): SNHLY, FYNNEI. J was trimmed by 3 bases and V by 6 bases; bases with no gene match: 2. The CDR3 DNA is TGTGCCAGCAGCCGGACAGGCTACAATGAGCAGTTCTTC. It codes for CASSRTGYNEQFF.

This clonotype was detected a few times. The J gene is TRBJ2-7, the V gene TRBV20-1, with 7 positions matching TRBD2. Germline-derived CDR1 and CDR2 are DFQATT and SNEGSKA (reference sequence). CDR3 length: 15 amino acids. Trimming at V came to 3 bases and at J to 3 bases, leaving 11 bases not matched to a gene. The CDR3 DNA reads as TGCAGTGCTAGGGGTAGCGGGCACGGGAACTACGAGCAGTACTTC. This translates into CSARGSGHGNYEQYF.

This clonotype was detected a few times. The chain joins TRBV3-1 to TRBJ2-1; 7 bases align to TRBD1. This CDR3 region has 19 residues. The V and J ends lost 0 bases and 4 bases, in that order; junction bases with no gene match: 15. CDR1 LGHDT and CDR2 YNNKEL come from the germline V gene (reference sequence). Here the CDR3 reads CASSQDRALARGLYNEQFF. In DNA form, the CDR3 reads TGTGCCAGCAGCCAAGATCGGGCCTTAGCAAGGGGGCTTTACAATGAGCAGTTCTTC.

At least ten counts were recorded for this clonotype. At one boundary the junction diverges from the germline segment, which might be a read error. The V gene is TRBV7-7, the J gene TRBJ2-1; no firm D call. This CDR3 is 13 amino acids long. The germline V gene has CDR1 SSHAT and CDR2 FNYEAQ (reference sequence). The CDR3 spells CASSLVGWDEQFF. CDR3 sequence (DNA): TGTGCTAGCAGCTTAGTTGGATGGGATGAGCAGTTCTTC.

This clonotype appeared many times. The CDR3 here is CASSPGTGLNYGYTF. The CDR3 bases are TGTGCCAGCAGTCCCGGGACAGGTCTTAACTATGGCTACACCTTC. This chain uses TRBV27 with TRBJ1-2; 8 bases match TRBD1. The V segment lost 5 bases and the J segment 1 base; nucleotides outside the gene matches: 6. The germline V gene encodes CDR1 MNHEY and CDR2 SMNVEV (reference sequence). The length of the CDR3 is 15 residues.

This rearrangement joins TRBV29-1 to TRBJ2-1, with a possible D match to TRBD2 (5 bases). The CDR3 is 14 amino acids. The germline gives CDR1 SQVTM, CDR2 ANQGSEA. V lost 6 bases and J lost 6, with 18 bases in between. CDR3 DNA: TGCAGCGTATGGAGCCCCCGGGGTGGCAATGAGCAGTTCTTC. Translated: CSVWSPRGGNEQFF.

This clonotype was seen repeatedly, ten times or more. The chain joins TRBV11-2 to TRBJ2-1; TRBD2 matches 10 bases. The J segment lost 8 bases and the V segment lost 6 bases, leaving 13 bases of the junction unmatched. The CDR3 runs to 16 residues. CDR1 is SGHAT, CDR2 FQNNGV, per germline. This CDR3 reads CASRFTGTSAGHEQFF. CDR3 DNA: TGTGCCAGCAGATTCACCGGGACTAGCGCGGGACATGAGCAGTTCTTC.

The chain has TRBV30 and TRBJ2-1; 7 nucleotides match TRBD2. V lost 3 bases, J lost 8 bases, and 7 bases stayed unmatched. This CDR3 contains 13 residues. CDR1 and CDR2 from the germline V gene are GTSNPN and SVGIG (reference sequence). CDR3 protein: CAWSRTRGYEQFF. The CDR3 bases are TGTGCCTGGAGCAGGACTAGAGGTTATGAGCAGTTCTTC.

This clonotype was recorded a few times. The V and J genes are TRBV24-1 and TRBJ2-1; D gene ambiguous. The CDR3 spans 16 residues. Germline CDR1 and CDR2: KGHDR and SFDVKD. With 2 bases removed from V and 6 bases from J, the gap between germline ends came to 16 bases. CDR3 residues: CATSDSPGKRSNEQFF. In nucleotides, the CDR3 is TGTGCCACCAGTGATTCTCCAGGTAAAAGAAGCAATGAGCAGTTCTTC.